A selection of T cell receptor beta chains follows, all from one sample in a study of PD-L1 blockade in urothelial cancer. The assay was immunoSEQ multiplex PCR, and TCRdb's table has in-frame clones only and misses some. The profile shows tens of thousands of clones, roughly 80% of them singletons. The specimen comprised PBMCs, sampled around atezolizumab (anti-PD-L1) treatment. Source of these receptors: a man between 65 and 80 years old with urothelial cancer. The CDR3 runs from the conserved cysteine through the conserved F or W. The D gene is left open where the match is weak. Size values are once, few and many counts, or a class for expanded clones, and some rows have none.

D	V	J	size	CDR3	DNA
TRBD1	TRBV7-2	TRBJ1-1	NA	CASSLAGRDRGDTEAFF	TGTGCCAGCAGCTTAGCGGGCCGGGACAGGGGGGACACTGAAGCTTTCTTT
NA	TRBV15	TRBJ1-1	few	CATSRDRERLRAFF	TGTGCCACCAGCAGAGATCGTGAGCGCTTGAGAGCTTTCTTT
TRBD2	TRBV5-1	TRBJ2-1	NA	CASSRASGNEQFF	TGCGCCAGCAGCAGAGCTAGCGGGAATGAGCAGTTCTTC
NA	TRBV7-9	TRBJ2-7	few	CASGLSHEQYF	TGTGCCAGCGGACTCTCCCACGAGCAGTACTTC
NA	TRBV21-1	TRBJ1-5	NA	CASQGREPTGLGQPQHF	TGTGCCAGCCAGGGAAGGGAGCCGACAGGGTTGGGGCAGCCCCAGCATTTT
NA	TRBV6-6	TRBJ1-1	NA	CASSTSSATEAFF	TGTGCCAGCAGTACCAGTAGCGCCACTGAAGCTTTCTTT
NA	TRBV29-1	TRBJ2-5	NA	CSVDFQGTETQYF	TGCAGCGTTGATTTCCAGGGGACGGAGACCCAGTACTTC
NA	TRBV19	TRBJ1-1	once	CASSVLDSLNTEAFF	TGTGCCAGTAGTGTCCTGGACAGTCTCAACACTGAAGCTTTCTTT
NA	TRBV10-3	TRBJ1-6	NA	CAIRQQGLNNSPLHF	TGTGCCATCAGACAACAGGGATTGAATAATTCACCCCTCCACTTT
NA	TRBV19	TRBJ2-2	NA	CASSLIEGGTGELFF	TGTGCCAGTAGTCTCATCGAAGGAGGAACCGGGGAGCTGTTTTTT
TRBD1	TRBV4-1	TRBJ1-2	once	CASSPRDRSYGYTF	TGCGCCAGCAGCCCCCGGGACAGAAGCTATGGCTACACCTTC
NA	TRBV2	TRBJ1-4	once	CASREAEKLFF	TGTGCCAGCAGGGAGGCGGAAAAACTGTTTTTT
NA	TRBV5-4	TRBJ1-2	NA	CASSPRGSNGYTF	TGTGCCAGCAGCCCCCGAGGGTCTAATGGCTACACCTTC
TRBD2	TRBV4-1	TRBJ2-1	NA	CASSQGSSGGRSSYNEQFF	TGCGCCAGCAGCCAAGGTTCTAGCGGGGGCCGAAGCTCCTACAATGAGCAGTTCTTC
NA	TRBV6-5	TRBJ1-1	few	CASSYNPQGNTEAFF	TGTGCCAGCAGTTACAACCCACAGGGGAACACTGAAGCTTTCTTT
NA	TRBV27	TRBJ2-7	NA	CASSLTFTSTYEQYF	TGTGCCAGCAGTCTCACTTTCACTAGCACGTACGAGCAGTACTTC
TRBD2	TRBV4-3	TRBJ2-2	NA	CASSQGTSGATGELFF	TGCGCCAGCAGCCAAGGGACTAGCGGAGCCACCGGGGAGCTGTTTTTT
NA	TRBV7-3	TRBJ2-3	few	CASSSTSTDTQYF	TGTGCCAGCAGCTCCACTAGCACAGATACGCAGTATTTT
NA	TRBV6-5	TRBJ1-1	NA	CASSYQAGRTEAFF	TGTGCCAGCAGTTATCAGGCAGGGAGGACTGAAGCTTTCTTT
NA	TRBV19	TRBJ2-2	NA	CASSIRSRAGELFF	TGTGCCAGTAGTATCCGGAGTCGGGCCGGGGAGCTGTTTTTT
TRBD2	TRBV2	TRBJ2-5	NA	CASSVRGGAQYF	TGTGCCAGCAGTGTCCGGGGGGGGGCCCAGTACTTC
TRBD2	TRBV7-9	TRBJ2-1	NA	CASSLLAGVYNEQFF	TGTGCCAGCAGCTTATTGGCGGGAGTTTACAATGAGCAGTTCTTC
TRBD1	TRBV6-5	TRBJ2-7	NA	CASSRDRGSGEQYF	TGTGCCAGCAGCCGGGACAGGGGGTCGGGCGAGCAGTACTTC
NA	TRBV30	TRBJ2-7	NA	CAWSVRSEQYF	TGTGCCTGGAGTGTACGGTCCGAGCAGTACTTC
TRBD1	TRBV10-3	TRBJ2-1	few	CAIRPGQGHNEQFF	TGTGCCATCAGGCCGGGACAGGGACACAATGAGCAGTTCTTC
TRBD1	TRBV9	TRBJ1-4	NA	CASSEGQGSEKLFF	TGTGCCAGCAGCGAAGGACAGGGTTCTGAAAAACTGTTTTTT
TRBD1	TRBV7-8	TRBJ2-5	NA	CASSFRGGQGDETQYF	TGTGCCAGCAGCTTCCGAGGGGGACAGGGAGACGAGACCCAGTACTTC
NA	TRBV27	TRBJ1-5	NA	CASSIAGNSNQPQHF	TGTGCCAGCAGTATAGCGGGGAATAGCAATCAGCCCCAGCATTTT
NA	TRBV29-1	TRBJ2-5	NA	CSVGRGYETQYF	TGCAGCGTTGGGAGGGGTTACGAGACCCAGTACTTC